The 27 T cell receptor beta chains presented below share a single source sample, sequenced in a study of CD8 T cells in Susac syndrome. The RNA, about 0.5 to 1 ug, was put through reverse transcription using random hexamers. TCRdb re-called the immunoSEQ multiplex PCR reads with MiXCR, one entry per CDR3 protein. The table includes about 300,000 distinct CDR3 sequences, 90% to 95% detected once. The sequenced sample consisted of CD4+ T cells from PBMCs. All receptors come from a human donor with multiple sclerosis.

The sample holds one count of this clonotype. The V gene is TRBV6-1, the J gene TRBJ2-5; 11 bases agree with TRBD2. CDR1 and CDR2 from the germline V gene are MNHNS and SASEGT. This CDR3 spans 15 amino acids. With V trimmed by 6 bases and J by 4 bases, 7 bases remained unmatched. The CDR3 here is CASRDSGRAAETQYF. As DNA, the CDR3 is TGTGCCAGCAGGGATAGCGGGAGGGCCGCAGAGACCCAGTACTTC.

This clonotype was picked up one time. The chain carries TRBV24-1 and TRBJ2-3; TRBD2 matches at 15 bases. This CDR3 has 18 amino acids. Germline V gene data show CDR1 as KGHDR and CDR2 as SFDVKD. Trimming at V came to 3 bases and at J to 5 bases, leaving 8 bases not matched to a gene. CDR3 DNA sequence: TGTGCCACCAGTGATCCCCGGACTAGCGGGGGGGCCCTAGATACGCAGTATTTT. It codes for CATSDPRTSGGALDTQYF.

The CDR3 nucleotides are TGTGCCAGTAGTACGAGCGCGGGGCTTGGAACCGGGGAGCTGTTTTTT. Translating gives CASSTSAGLGTGELFF. The chain is built from TRBV19 and TRBJ2-2; the D gene is possibly TRBD2 (6 bases). The CDR3 length is 16 residues. Germline lookup yields CDR1 LNHDA and CDR2 SQIVND (reference sequence). V lost 4 bases to trimming and J lost 5 bases, with 17 bases between them.

The chain recombines TRBV27 with TRBJ2-1, with 10 bases that match TRBD2. The J segment lost 3 bases and the V segment lost 7 bases, leaving 9 bases of the junction unmatched. CDR1 is MNHEY and CDR2 is SMNVEV in the germline V gene (reference sequence). The CDR3 consists of 16 residues. The CDR3 nucleotides read TGTGCCAGCATTCCCACGACTAGCGGGTTCTACAATGAGCAGTTCTTC. Its protein product is CASIPTTSGFYNEQFF.

The chain's CDR3 is CASSEVGVVGNQPQHF. DNA of the CDR3: TGTGCCAGCAGTGAAGTTGGGGTAGTGGGAAATCAGCCCCAGCATTTT. This chain links TRBV6-1 with TRBJ1-5; D unresolved. There are 16 residues in the CDR3. V was trimmed by 1 base and J by 4 bases, leaving 14 bases between them. Germline CDR1 is MNHNS and CDR2 is SASEGT.

This rearrangement joins TRBV24-1 to TRBJ2-2; the D gene is possibly TRBD2 (5 bases). Germline V gene lookup returns CDR1 KGHDR and CDR2 SFDVKD. V was shortened by 0 bases and J by 11 bases, with 9 bases between the two germline ends. The length of the CDR3 is 13 residues. The CDR3 coding sequence is TGTGCCACCAGTGATTTGCGAGAGGGAGAGCTGTTTTTT. Translation: CATSDLREGELFF.

V usage is TRBV12-3 or TRBV12-4 and J usage is TRBJ1-1; no reliable D call. Deletions cut 6 bases from V and 3 bases from J, with 5 bases between. CDR3 length equals 11 residues. The DNA for the CDR3 is TGTGCCAGCAGCCAACACACTGAAGCTTTCTTT. It encodes CASSQHTEAFF.

This clonotype came up once. This rearrangement joins TRBV30 to TRBJ1-5, with 7 bases identical to TRBD1. This CDR3 comprises 13 residues. Germline CDR1 GTSNPN, CDR2 SVGIG (reference sequence). Trimming at V came to 2 bases and at J to 6 bases, leaving 4 bases not matched to a gene. In DNA form, the CDR3 reads TGTGCCTGGAGTAAGGGGGCAGGTCAGCCCCAGCATTTT. Translation gives CAWSKGAGQPQHF.

The CDR3 spells CASSPQHRRGESYGYTF. CDR3 in DNA: TGTGCCAGCTCACCCCAACACCGCCGGGGTGAGAGCTATGGCTACACCTTC. The rearrangement links TRBV18 to TRBJ1-2; D is ambiguous. The CDR3 is made up of 17 amino acids. Trimming took 3 bases from V and 4 from J, leaving 21 bases between them. Germline-derived CDR1 and CDR2 are KGHSH and LQKENI.

This clonotype has only a few counts. The chain combines TRBV20-1 with TRBJ2-3; D is unclear. Trimming stripped 5 bases from V and 2 bases from J, with 14 bases between. Germline-derived CDR1 and CDR2 are DFQATT and SNEGSKA (reference sequence). This CDR3 has 14 amino acids. The CDR3 is CSALTGPSTDTQYF. The CDR3 coding sequence is TGCAGTGCTCTGACCGGGCCTTCCACAGATACGCAGTATTTT.

The chain combines TRBV4-3 with TRBJ2-7, with TRBD1 matching over 7 bases. Germline CDR1 LGHNA, CDR2 YSLEER. Unmatched junction bases numbered 4, after V lost 0 bases and J lost 2 bases. This CDR3 has 15 residues. The CDR3, as DNA: TGCGCCAGCAGCCAAGACTTCCAGGGGGCCTACGAGCAGTACTTC. It translates to CASSQDFQGAYEQYF.

The CDR3 here is CASSIPGSGLKTQYF. The CDR3 DNA follows: TGCGCCAGCAGCATCCCGGGTTCGGGTTTGAAGACGCAGTATTTT. The rearrangement uses TRBV4-1 and TRBJ2-3; no clear D. The germline CDR1 and CDR2 sequences are MGHRA and YSYEKL. The V end was cut by 5 bases, the J end by 9 bases, with 21 bases between. The length of the CDR3 is 15 residues.

J is TRBJ2-7 and V is TRBV5-1; perhaps TRBD2 as D (5 bases). V shed 1 base and J shed 7 bases, with 21 bases lying between them. The CDR3 consists of 16 residues. Per germline, CDR1 SGHRS and CDR2 YFSETQ. CDR3 amino acids: CASSLRSEAGLGEQYF. As DNA, the CDR3 is TGCGCCAGCAGCTTGCGTTCCGAGGCGGGTCTAGGAGAGCAGTACTTC.

The chain couples TRBV21-1 to TRBJ2-7. TRBV21-1 is labeled a pseudogene. The CDR3 sequence is 11 residues long. CDR3 region: CASTAYREQYF. DNA of the CDR3: TGTGCCAGCACCGCGTACCGGGAGCAGTACTTC.

This clonotype was observed a few times. V is TRBV12-3 or TRBV12-4 and J is TRBJ2-3, with no clear D. Trimming took 1 base from V and 6 from J, leaving 8 bases between them. This CDR3 has 13 residues. The CDR3 nucleotides are TGTGCCAGCAGTTTAGAGGGCCTGGATACGCAGTATTTT. Its protein product is CASSLEGLDTQYF.

This chain connects TRBV6-5 to TRBJ2-5; 8 positions agree with TRBD2. Per the germline V gene, CDR1 is MNHEY and CDR2 is SVGAGI. J was trimmed by 5 bases and V by 6 bases; bases with no gene match: 5. The CDR3 spans 13 residues. The CDR3 DNA reads as TGTGCCAGCAGAGCGGGAGTGGGGGAGACCCAGTACTTC. It yields the protein CASRAGVGETQYF.

J is TRBJ2-7 and V is TRBV4-2, with a weak D call TRBD2 (5 bases). Germline V lookup: CDR1 LGHNA, CDR2 YNFKEQ. V lost 3 bases and J lost 3, with 12 bases in between. This CDR3 has 14 amino acids. The CDR3 nucleotides are TGTGCCAGCAGCCAGGCTGGACTGATCTACGAGCAGTACTTC. It yields the protein CASSQAGLIYEQYF.

The chain joins TRBV7-8 to TRBJ1-1; a weak D match, TRBD1 (6 bases). The CDR3 consists of 14 residues. Trimming shortened V by 5 bases and J by 5 bases, and 15 bases separated the two germline ends. The germline gives CDR1 SGHVS, CDR2 FQNEAQ. This chain's CDR3 is CASSTGRARTEAFF. In nucleotides, the CDR3 is TGTGCCAGCAGCACAGGGAGGGCGAGGACTGAAGCTTTCTTT. Using reference TRBV7-8 and TRBJ1-1 for the parts outside the CDR3, the full variable domain is GAGVSQSPRYKVAKRGQDVALRCDPISGHVSLFWYQQALGQGPEFLTYFQNEAQLDKSGLPSDRFFAERPEGSVSTLKIQRTQQEDSAVYLCASSTGRARTEAFFGQGTRLTVV.

This chain joins TRBV6-1 and TRBJ2-7; D gene uncertain. V was clipped by 6 bases and J by 4 bases, with 10 bases between them. Germline values: CDR1 MNHNS, CDR2 SASEGT. The CDR3 totals 12 residues. The CDR3 nucleotides are TGTGCCAGCAGCGAGACTGTTTACGAGCAGTACTTC. Translating it yields CASSETVYEQYF.

V usage is TRBV19 and J usage is TRBJ2-2; TRBD1 might be the D (5 bases). The germline V gene has CDR1 LNHDA and CDR2 SQIVND (reference sequence). The CDR3 extends over 15 amino acids. The germline V and J ends were trimmed by 5 bases and 1 base, with 11 bases remaining between them. The CDR3 region is CASSLQGRNTGELFF. CDR3 nucleotides: TGTGCCAGTAGTCTCCAGGGAAGGAACACCGGGGAGCTGTTTTTT.

The chain carries TRBV5-6 and TRBJ1-3; no clear D gene. V lost 2 bases to trimming and J lost 0 bases, with 12 bases between them. The CDR3 has 16 amino acids. CDR1 is SGHDT, CDR2 YYEEEE, per germline. The CDR3 DNA follows: TGTGCCAGCAGCTTACCTGGAACAGCCTCTGGAAACACCATATATTTT. Its protein is CASSLPGTASGNTIYF.

This chain connects TRBV10-3 to TRBJ1-5; D remains ambiguous. CDR1 and CDR2 from the germline V gene are ENHRY and SYGVKD. The CDR3 extends over 15 amino acids. Between the trimmed V and J ends, which lost 0 bases and 2 bases, there was a span of 8 bases. This CDR3 reads CAISESWVGNQPQHF. DNA of the CDR3: TGTGCCATCAGTGAGTCCTGGGTAGGCAATCAGCCCCAGCATTTT.

The chain links TRBV20-1 to TRBJ1-2; 11 bases are shared with TRBD1. This CDR3 contains 11 residues. Germline V gene data show CDR1 as DFQATT and CDR2 as SNEGSKA (reference sequence). CDR3 region: CMGTGGNGYTF. DNA of the CDR3: TGCATGGGGACAGGGGGTAATGGCTACACCTTC.

The gene calls are TRBV11-2 and TRBJ2-7; unclear D gene. This CDR3 has 13 residues. Germline CDR1 is SGHAT and CDR2 is FQNNGV. The ends were cut back, 0 bases at V and 3 bases at J, with 6 bases in the middle. CDR3 residues: CASSLDYNYEQYF. CDR3 bases: TGTGCCAGCAGCTTAGATTACAACTACGAGCAGTACTTC. The whole variable domain, remainder taken from reference TRBV11-2 and TRBJ2-7, is EAGVAQSPRYKIIEKRQSVAFWCNPISGHATLYWYQQILGQGPKLLIQFQNNGVVDDSQLPKDRFSAERLKGVDSTLKIQPAKLEDSAVYLCASSLDYNYEQYFGPGTRLTVT.

The rearrangement uses TRBV5-6 and TRBJ2-7, with unresolved D. The V end lost 1 base, the J end lost 3 bases, and 5 bases lay between the germline ends. Germline CDR1 reads SGHDT; CDR2 reads YYEEEE. The CDR3 is made up of 12 amino acids. The CDR3 bases are TGTGCCAGCAGCTTGATAGGCTACGAGCAGTACTTC. Residues: CASSLIGYEQYF.

This chain joins TRBV7-2 and TRBJ2-1, with 8 positions matching TRBD2. The CDR3 has 15 residues. Unmatched junction bases numbered 4, after V lost 5 bases and J lost 1 base. The germline CDR1 and CDR2 sequences are SGHTA and FQGNSA. The CDR3 region is CASSVSGSSYNEQFF. The DNA for the CDR3 is TGTGCCAGCAGCGTCAGCGGGAGTTCCTACAATGAGCAGTTCTTC.

This chain links TRBV24-1 with TRBJ2-3; 12 bases agree with TRBD2. The length of the CDR3 is 16 residues. The V and J ends lost 3 bases and 4 bases, in that order; junction bases with no gene match: 4. Germline-derived CDR1 and CDR2 are KGHDR and SFDVKD. The CDR3 loop reads CATSDALAGGPDTQYF. In DNA form, the CDR3 reads TGTGCCACCAGTGATGCACTAGCGGGGGGTCCAGATACGCAGTATTTT.